This entry is about one T cell receptor (beta chain). Its cognate antigen is unknown. This entry comes from a study of cytomegalovirus exposure and HLA in healthy donors. Study-wide points: Through in vitro validation, a few CMV-associated chains were shown to be specific for CMV antigens. The dataset shows that most TCR sequences were rare, while some public TCRs occurred in many donors.

In germline, CDR1 is MNHEY, CDR2 SVGAGI. V was cut by 7 bases and J by 2 bases, with 9 bases left in between. This CDR3 is 13 amino acids long. Using immunoSEQ multiplex PCR, the repertoire was profiled, and TCRdb retains in-frame clones only, with some absent. The sample carries hundreds of thousands of clones, 80% to 90% recorded once. Sequenced material: PBMCs. This chain links TRBV6-5 with TRBJ1-5; D might be TRBD1 (5 bases). The TCR was taken from a woman aged 18-29 years in good health and CMV-seronegative. The CDR3 sequence: CASKGPGNQPQHF. CDR3 bases: TGTGCCAGCAAGGGGCCCGGCAATCAGCCCCAGCATTTT.